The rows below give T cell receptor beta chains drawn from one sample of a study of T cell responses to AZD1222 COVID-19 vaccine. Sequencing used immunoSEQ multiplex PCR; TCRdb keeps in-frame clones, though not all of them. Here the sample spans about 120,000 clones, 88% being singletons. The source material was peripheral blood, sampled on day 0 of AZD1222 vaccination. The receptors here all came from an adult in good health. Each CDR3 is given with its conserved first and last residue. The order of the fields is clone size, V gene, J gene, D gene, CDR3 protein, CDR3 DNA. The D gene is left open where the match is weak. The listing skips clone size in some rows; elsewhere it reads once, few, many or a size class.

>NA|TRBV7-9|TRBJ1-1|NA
CASGEVLNTEAFF
TGTGCCAGCGGGGAGGTACTGAACACTGAAGCTTTCTTT
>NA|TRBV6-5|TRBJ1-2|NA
CASSQKDRTNYGYTF
TGTGCCAGCAGTCAAAAGGACAGAACTAACTATGGCTACACCTTC
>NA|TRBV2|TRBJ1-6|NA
CASRSGPPYNSPLHF
TGTGCCAGCAGGTCGGGGCCACCCTATAATTCACCCCTCCACTTT
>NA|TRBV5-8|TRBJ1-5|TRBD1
CASSLSGTGNQPQHF
TGTGCCAGCAGCTTGAGCGGGACAGGGAATCAGCCCCAGCATTTT
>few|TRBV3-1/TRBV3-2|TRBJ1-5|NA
CASSQDTGLSNQPQHF
TGTGCCAGCAGCCAAGACACGGGGTTGAGCAATCAGCCCCAGCATTTT
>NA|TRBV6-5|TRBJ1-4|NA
CASSYGSSNEKLFF
TGTGCCAGCAGTTACGGGAGCTCTAATGAAAAACTGTTTTTT
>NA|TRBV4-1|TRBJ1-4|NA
CASSPGLEEKLFF
TGCGCCAGCAGCCCCGGACTAGAAGAAAAACTGTTTTTT
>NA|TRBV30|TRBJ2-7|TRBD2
CAWTVLAGAREQYF
TGTGCCTGGACGGTGTTAGCGGGAGCCCGGGAGCAGTACTTC
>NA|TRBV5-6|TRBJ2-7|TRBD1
CASSLSGTGLGEQYF
TGTGCCAGCAGCCTATCCGGGACAGGCCTTGGGGAGCAGTACTTC
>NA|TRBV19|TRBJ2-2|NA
CASSISALNTGELFF
TGTGCCAGTAGTATCTCGGCGTTGAACACCGGGGAGCTGTTTTTT
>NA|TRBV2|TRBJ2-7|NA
CASSEGFYEQYF
TGTGCCAGCAGTGAAGGGTTCTACGAGCAGTACTTC
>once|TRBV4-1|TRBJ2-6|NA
CASSQDVGAGANVLTF
TGCGCCAGCAGCCAAGATGTAGGGGCTGGGGCCAACGTCCTGACTTTC
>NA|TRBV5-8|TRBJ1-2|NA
CASSLTKYSGYTF
TGTGCCAGCAGCTTGACGAAGTACTCTGGCTACACCTTC
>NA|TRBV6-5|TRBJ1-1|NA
CASSYRGGTEAFF
TGTGCCAGCAGTTACCGTGGTGGCACTGAAGCTTTCTTT
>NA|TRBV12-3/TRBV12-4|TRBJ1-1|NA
CASRLQGITEAFF
TGTGCCAGCAGATTACAGGGAATCACTGAAGCTTTCTTT
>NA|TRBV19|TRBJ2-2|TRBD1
CASSRGTGKDTGELFF
TGTGCCAGTAGTAGGGGGACAGGGAAAGACACCGGGGAGCTGTTTTTT
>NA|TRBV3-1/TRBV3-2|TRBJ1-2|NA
CASSQGSRWSGYTF
TGTGCCAGCAGCCAGGGCAGCCGGTGGTCTGGCTACACCTTC
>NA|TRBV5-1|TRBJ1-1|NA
CASTHLGENTEAFF
TGCGCCAGCACGCACCTGGGGGAGAACACTGAAGCTTTCTTT
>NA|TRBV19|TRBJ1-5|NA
CAGGDSSNQPQHF
TGTGCCGGCGGAGACAGTAGCAATCAGCCCCAGCATTTT
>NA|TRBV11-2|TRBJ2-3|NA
CASSSYTDTQYF
TGTGCCAGCAGCTCCTACACAGATACGCAGTATTTT
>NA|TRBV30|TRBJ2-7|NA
CAWNNVSYEQYF
TGTGCCTGGAATAACGTCTCCTACGAGCAGTACTTC
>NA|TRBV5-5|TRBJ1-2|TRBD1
CASSIEPGQGFDGYTF
TGTGCCAGCAGCATAGAACCGGGACAGGGGTTCGATGGCTACACCTTC